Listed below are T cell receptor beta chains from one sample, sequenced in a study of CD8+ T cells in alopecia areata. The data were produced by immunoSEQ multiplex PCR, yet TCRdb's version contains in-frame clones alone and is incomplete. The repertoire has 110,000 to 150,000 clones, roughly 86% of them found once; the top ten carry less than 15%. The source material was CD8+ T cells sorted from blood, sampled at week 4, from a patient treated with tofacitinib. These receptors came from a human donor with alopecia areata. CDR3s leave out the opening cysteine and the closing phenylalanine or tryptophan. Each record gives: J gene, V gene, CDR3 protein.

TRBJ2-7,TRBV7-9,ASSPLCISERDRTYEQY
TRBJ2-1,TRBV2,ASRRRGQGGYNEQF
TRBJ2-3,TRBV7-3,ASSSLAGGQDTQY
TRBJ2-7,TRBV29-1,SVEMPGHSTYEQY
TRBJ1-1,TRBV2,AREGTGGTNTEAF
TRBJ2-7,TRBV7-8,ASSFWGNEQY
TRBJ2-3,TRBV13,ASSLGVLAGGPLY
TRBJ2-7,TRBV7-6,ASSLVGGLGSYEQY
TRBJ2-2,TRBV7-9,ASSSGLAGTYTGELF
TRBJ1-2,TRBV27,ASSLRGFGISGYT
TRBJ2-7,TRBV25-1,ASSDWDSSSYEQY
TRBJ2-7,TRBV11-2,ASSFGQGGSYEQY
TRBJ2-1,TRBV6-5,ASTSRGSYNEQF
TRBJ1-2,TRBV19,ASVQGADGYT
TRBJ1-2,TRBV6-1,ATIQFGTGSTGYT
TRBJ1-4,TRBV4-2,ASSQDYGVYATNEKLF
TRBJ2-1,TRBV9,ASSVQGSYNEQF
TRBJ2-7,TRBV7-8,ASSFSYEQY
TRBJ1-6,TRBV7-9,ASSRFSTGENSPLH
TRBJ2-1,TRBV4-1,ASSRQTAGAEDEQF
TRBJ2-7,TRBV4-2,ASSQDVLTAGAYEQY
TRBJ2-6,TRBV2,ASSGLRDYLRHSGANVLT
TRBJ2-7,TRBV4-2,ASSQDADSGRDEQY
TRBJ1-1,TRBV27,ASSLDPRAEAF
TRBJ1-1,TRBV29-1,SVDLQGMNTEAF
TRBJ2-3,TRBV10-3,AISEDRDTDTQY
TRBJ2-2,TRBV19,ASSIGSGGELF